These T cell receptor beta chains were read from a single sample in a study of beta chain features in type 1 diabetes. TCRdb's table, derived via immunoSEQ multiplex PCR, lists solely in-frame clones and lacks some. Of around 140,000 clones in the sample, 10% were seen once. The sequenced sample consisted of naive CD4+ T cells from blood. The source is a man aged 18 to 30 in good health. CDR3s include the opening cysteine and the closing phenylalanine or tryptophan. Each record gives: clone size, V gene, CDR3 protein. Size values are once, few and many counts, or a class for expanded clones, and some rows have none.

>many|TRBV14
CASPEDSQETQYF
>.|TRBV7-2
CASSLRTSGTSTDTQYF
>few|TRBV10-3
CAISEFTGGNSPLHF
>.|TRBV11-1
CASSLRYRAYEQYF
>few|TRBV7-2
CASSLFVSYEQYF
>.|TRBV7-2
CASSRDREGHEQYF
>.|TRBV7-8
CASSLIWGGANTEAFF
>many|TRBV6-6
CASSFGIQGTEAFF
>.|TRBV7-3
CASSLFQAYEQYF
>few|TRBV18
CASSPSNRERETQYF
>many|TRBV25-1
CASSMGQIYEQYF
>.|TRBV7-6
CASSFQTNQETQYF
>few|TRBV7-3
CASSPQGNSYEQYF
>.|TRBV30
CAWSNAPVSTEAFF
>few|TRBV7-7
CASSGQSSDTQYF
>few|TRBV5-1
CASSLAQEEKLFF
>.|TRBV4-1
CASSLLVAYEQYF
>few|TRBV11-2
CASRGTGAGANVLTF
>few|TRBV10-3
CAISEARVGYEQYF
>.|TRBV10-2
CASSTQGRPQETQYF
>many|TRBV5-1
CASSLEAGAEQYF
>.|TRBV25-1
CASSEYMSTDTQYF
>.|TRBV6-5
CASTWDRGSSYGYTF
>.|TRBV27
CASSLTGGQPQHF
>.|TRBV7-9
CASSLGRTSPYNEQFF
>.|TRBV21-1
CASSKTWHRGGNYGYTF
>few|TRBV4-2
CASSQLGTPYNEQFF
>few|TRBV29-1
CSVDPGNTGELFF
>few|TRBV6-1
CASSQVGTESGYTF
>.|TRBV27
CASSLGQSYGYTF
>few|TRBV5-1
CASSERTSDGQETQYF
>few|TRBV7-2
CASSYGQGRSYGYTF
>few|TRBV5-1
CASSLEGQGRHIQYF
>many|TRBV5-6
CASSSVTEAFF
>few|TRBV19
CASSPRTWDSYEQYF
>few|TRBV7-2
CASSWGPYNEQFF
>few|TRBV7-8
CASSFTGAGGKLFF
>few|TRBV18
CASSPRGVGNQPQHF
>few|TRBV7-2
CASSEWTGLNEKLFF
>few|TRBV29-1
CSVEEGPRNTEAFF
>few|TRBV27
CASSSLGGTEAFF
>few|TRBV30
CAYASYEQYF
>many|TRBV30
CARDRGPADTQYF